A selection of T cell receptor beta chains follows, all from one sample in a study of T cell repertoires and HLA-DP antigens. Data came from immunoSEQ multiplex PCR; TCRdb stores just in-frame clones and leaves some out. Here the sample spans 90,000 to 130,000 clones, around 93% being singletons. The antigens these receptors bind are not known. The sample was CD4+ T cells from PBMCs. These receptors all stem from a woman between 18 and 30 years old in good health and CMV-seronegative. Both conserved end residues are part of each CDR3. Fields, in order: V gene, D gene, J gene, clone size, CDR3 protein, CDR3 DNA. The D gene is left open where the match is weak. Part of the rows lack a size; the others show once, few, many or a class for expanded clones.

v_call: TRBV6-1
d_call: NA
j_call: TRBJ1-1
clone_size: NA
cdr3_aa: CASSENGHGTEAFF
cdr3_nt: TGTGCCAGCAGTGAAAACGGACACGGAACTGAAGCTTTCTTT

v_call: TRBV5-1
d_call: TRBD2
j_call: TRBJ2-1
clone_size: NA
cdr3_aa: CASSLALAGGNEQFF
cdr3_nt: TGCGCCAGCAGCTTGGCTCTAGCGGGAGGTAATGAGCAGTTCTTC

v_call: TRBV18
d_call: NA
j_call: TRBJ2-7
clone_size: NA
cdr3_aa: CASSPLTGTLLYEQYF
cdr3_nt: TGTGCCAGCTCACCCCTTACCGGGACTCTTCTCTACGAGCAGTACTTC

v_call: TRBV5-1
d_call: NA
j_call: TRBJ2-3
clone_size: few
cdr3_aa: CASSFEPHGDTQYF
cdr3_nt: TGCGCCAGCAGCTTCGAACCCCACGGGGATACGCAGTATTTT

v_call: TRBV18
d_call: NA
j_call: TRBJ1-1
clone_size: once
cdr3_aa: CASSPLRTAYTEAFF
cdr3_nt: TGTGCCAGCTCACCACTTCGGACAGCCTACACTGAAGCTTTCTTT

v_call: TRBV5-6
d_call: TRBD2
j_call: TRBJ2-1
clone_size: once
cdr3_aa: CASSHSGGASYNEQFF
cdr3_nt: TGTGCCAGCAGCCACAGCGGGGGGGCTTCCTACAATGAGCAGTTCTTC

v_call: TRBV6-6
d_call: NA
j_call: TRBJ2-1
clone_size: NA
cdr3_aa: CASSYTAGYNEQFF
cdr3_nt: TGTGCCAGCAGTTACACGGCAGGGTACAATGAGCAGTTCTTC

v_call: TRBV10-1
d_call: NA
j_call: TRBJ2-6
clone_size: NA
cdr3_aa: CARPGPSGANVLTF
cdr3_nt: TGCGCACGACCAGGTCCCTCTGGGGCCAACGTCCTGACTTTC

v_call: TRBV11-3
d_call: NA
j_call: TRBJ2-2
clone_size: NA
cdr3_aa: CASSSNSGELFF
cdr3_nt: TGTGCCAGCAGCTCCAACTCCGGGGAGCTGTTTTTT

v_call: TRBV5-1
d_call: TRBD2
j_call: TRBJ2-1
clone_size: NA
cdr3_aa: CASSPPGGGRYNEQFF
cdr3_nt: TGCGCCAGCAGCCCTCCTGGTGGCGGGAGGTACAATGAGCAGTTCTTC

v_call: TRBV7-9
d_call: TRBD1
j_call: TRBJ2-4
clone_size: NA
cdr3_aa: CASSHQGEAKNIQYF
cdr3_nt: TGTGCCAGCAGCCACCAGGGGGAGGCCAAAAACATTCAGTACTTC

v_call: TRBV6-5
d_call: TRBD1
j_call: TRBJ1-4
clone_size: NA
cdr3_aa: CASSYSGGQGIGKLFF
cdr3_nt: TGTGCCAGCAGTTACTCGGGGGGACAGGGAATTGGAAAACTGTTTTTT

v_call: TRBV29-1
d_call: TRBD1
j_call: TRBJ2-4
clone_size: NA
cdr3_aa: CSVGLTGGERAKNIQYF
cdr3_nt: TGCAGCGTCGGACTTACAGGGGGCGAAAGAGCCAAAAACATTCAGTACTTC

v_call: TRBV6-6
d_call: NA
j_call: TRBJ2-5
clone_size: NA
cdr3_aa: CASSYSGGNQETQYF
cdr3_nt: TGTGCCAGCAGTTACTCGGGTGGCAACCAAGAGACCCAGTACTTC